This T cell receptor beta chain appears in the sequencing data of a study of blood T cell repertoires in COVID-19. The wider study: Donors in the United States, Italy and Spain gave samples during acute or convalescent COVID-19. Nucleic acid was either cDNA or gDNA, and it came from T cells, B-cell-depleted T cells, or PBMCs.

In the original processing: Amplifying reference gene primers gave estimates of nucleated cell counts. Generated by immunoSEQ multiplex PCR, the TCRdb table keeps only in-frame clones and is missing some. That table gives V, J and clone size, and the DNA gave D and trimming. Here the sample spans some 130,000 clones, 90% being singletons. CDR1 SNHLY and CDR2 FYNNEI come from the germline V gene. V shed 4 bases and J 5 bases; nucleotides not matched to a gene: 8. The CDR3 sequence is 16 residues long. The material sequenced was peripheral blood. This clonotype was obtained from a man aged 45 to 65 with active COVID-19. This chain links TRBV2 with TRBJ2-2, with 9 bases lining up with TRBD2. This CDR3 is CASSGLAEPGTGELFF. CDR3 nucleotides: TGTGCCAGCAGTGGACTAGCGGAGCCGGGGACCGGGGAGCTGTTTTTT.